This T cell receptor (beta chain) was captured by sequencing in a study of blood T cell repertoires in COVID-19. Study-wide context: PBMCs, B-cell-depleted T cells, or T cells were the source of the cDNA or gDNA that made up the material.

The repertoire was sequenced with immunoSEQ multiplex PCR; TCRdb's copy has only in-frame clones and lacks some. Among a few hundred thousand clones listed, around 86% were seen once. The V and J ends lost 6 bases and 3 bases respectively, with 15 bases between them. The germline V gene has CDR1 SGHDT and CDR2 YYEEEE. The CDR3 covers 14 residues. This TCR derives from a woman aged 40 to 49 who had recovered from COVID-19. Input material: peripheral blood. The chain links TRBV5-6 to TRBJ1-2; no clear D. The CDR3 loop is CASTPGGIHYGYTF. CDR3 DNA: TGTGCCAGCACCCCGGGAGGGATACACTATGGCTACACCTTC.